A selection of T cell receptor beta chains follows, all from one sample in a study of CD8+ T cells in alopecia areata. Sequenced by immunoSEQ multiplex PCR; TCRdb stores in-frame clones only, minus some. This table holds 200,000 or so clones, around three fifths found once. The starting material was CD4+ T cells sorted from blood, obtained at week 0. Every receptor here comes from a human donor with alopecia areata. Both conserved end residues are part of each CDR3. D genes are given only for firm matches. Where a row states a size, it is once, few, many or the class of an expanded clone; other rows omit it.

TRBJ1-3,TRBV29-1,NA,NA,TGCAGCGCGGACAAGTGGGGGGCGCGAGGAAACACCATATATTTT,CSADKWGARGNTIYF
TRBJ2-2,TRBV11-2,TRBD2,few,TGTGCCAGCAGCTACACTAGCGGGAGTCCTACCGGGGAGCTGTTTTTT,CASSYTSGSPTGELFF
TRBJ2-6,TRBV28,NA,NA,TGTGCCAGCAGCATAACAAGCTCTGGGGCCAACGTCCTGACTTTC,CASSITSSGANVLTF
TRBJ2-7,TRBV4-2,TRBD2,once,TGTGCCAGCAGCCAAGAGCGGGCGACTAGCGGATCCGGGCAGTACTTC,CASSQERATSGSGQYF
TRBJ1-4,TRBV9,NA,NA,TGTGCCAGCAGCCTGGACAGCAATGAAAAACTGTTTTTT,CASSLDSNEKLFF
TRBJ2-5,TRBV15,TRBD1,NA,TGTGCCACCAGCTCTCGTAAATCGACAGGGCCCTACCAAGAGACCCAGTACTTC,CATSSRKSTGPYQETQYF
TRBJ1-2,TRBV27,TRBD1,once,TGTGCCAGTAGGGGGACAGGGCTATGGGGCTACACCTTC,CASRGTGLWGYTF
TRBJ2-2,TRBV2,NA,NA,TGTGCCAGGGAAAGGGCTAGTCCCACCGGGGAGCTGTTTTTT,CARERASPTGELFF
TRBJ2-3,TRBV6-5,NA,few,TGTGCCAGCAGTTACGGATCCTATAGGACAGATACGCAGTATTTT,CASSYGSYRTDTQYF
TRBJ2-7,TRBV14,NA,few,TGTGCCAGCAGCCAGTACTACGAGCAGTACTTC,CASSQYYEQYF
TRBJ2-7,TRBV4-2,TRBD1,NA,TGTGCCAGCAGCCAAGCCCTTCAGGGGGCTTCCTACGAGCAGTACTTC,CASSQALQGASYEQYF
TRBJ1-2,TRBV14,NA,NA,TGTGCCAGCAGCCAAGCGACCGAGGATAACTATGGCTACACCTTC,CASSQATEDNYGYTF
TRBJ2-2,TRBV30,NA,NA,TGTGCCTGGGATCCCAGGGTCACCGGGGAGCTGTTTTTT,CAWDPRVTGELFF
TRBJ2-5,TRBV7-9,TRBD1,few,TGTGCCAGCAGCTTAGCGTTTCGTAAAGGGGGCCGGGAGACCCAGTACTTC,CASSLAFRKGGRETQYF
TRBJ2-7,TRBV7-9,NA,once,TGTGCCAGCAGCCTGGGGGCCTACGAGCAGTACTTC,CASSLGAYEQYF
TRBJ2-6,TRBV7-2,NA,many,TGTGCCAGCAGCTTCGGGTCTGGGGCCAACGTCCTGACTTTC,CASSFGSGANVLTF
TRBJ1-2,TRBV6-5,NA,NA,TGTGCCAGCAGTTACTCAGGTCAGGGGTACTATGGCTACACCTTC,CASSYSGQGYYGYTF
TRBJ2-2,TRBV6-1,NA,once,TGTGCCAGCAGTGAGGGACCTAACACCGGGGAGCTGTTTTTT,CASSEGPNTGELFF
TRBJ2-7,TRBV29-1,NA,NA,TGCAGCGTTGAAGTTCTTTGGACAGCGGGCTACGAGCAGTACTTC,CSVEVLWTAGYEQYF
TRBJ1-2,TRBV29-1,TRBD1,NA,TGCAGTTCTGGGGCAGGGGGAAGTAACTATGGCTACACCTTC,CSSGAGGSNYGYTF
TRBJ2-5,TRBV19,TRBD1,few,TGTGCCAGTAGTATAGCCCCGACAGGGAGAGAGACCCAGTACTTC,CASSIAPTGRETQYF
TRBJ2-5,TRBV18,NA,NA,TGTGCCAGCTCACAGTCCGGGGGTGAAGAGACCCAGTACTTC,CASSQSGGEETQYF
TRBJ1-2,TRBV7-9,NA,NA,TGTGCCAGCACCTTGGGGAATAACTATGGCTACACCTTC,CASTLGNNYGYTF
TRBJ2-7,TRBV19,TRBD2,NA,TGTGCCAGTAGTCCTCCTAGCGGGGAGGCGTACGAGCAGTACTTC,CASSPPSGEAYEQYF
TRBJ2-7,TRBV4-2,NA,NA,TGTGCCAGCAGCCAAGGCGAGACGCTAACCTCCTACGAGCAGTACTTC,CASSQGETLTSYEQYF
TRBJ2-7,TRBV29-1,NA,NA,TGCAGCGTACGGTCCCCAGGGGACGAGCAGTACTTC,CSVRSPGDEQYF
TRBJ1-2,TRBV7-8,NA,once,TGTGCCAGCAGCTTAGCCTCCTCTCGGTCACGAGGCTACACCTTC,CASSLASSRSRGYTF
TRBJ1-1,TRBV30,NA,once,TGTGCCTGGACGAAGGGGGTGGGTTGGTCCACTGAAGCTTTCTTT,CAWTKGVGWSTEAFF
TRBJ1-2,TRBV29-1,NA,NA,TGCAGCGTTGAAGCCACCCATCTGGAAGGCTACACCTTC,CSVEATHLEGYTF
TRBJ2-7,TRBV29-1,TRBD2,NA,TGCAGCGTCCGACTAGCGGATTCCTCCTACGAGCAGTACTTC,CSVRLADSSYEQYF
TRBJ2-1,TRBV7-9,NA,NA,TGTGCCAGCAGCTCCCCGGAGGGCGGTTACAATGAGCAGTTCTTC,CASSSPEGGYNEQFF
TRBJ2-5,TRBV4-1,NA,few,TGCGCCAGCAGCCAAACCCGGGGGATAGAGACCCAGTACTTC,CASSQTRGIETQYF
TRBJ2-7,TRBV7-9,TRBD1,NA,TGTGCCAGCAGCTTATCCGGGGACAGGGGCCACGAGCAGTACTTC,CASSLSGDRGHEQYF
TRBJ1-6,TRBV30,NA,NA,TGTGCCTGGAGAAACCGGCAGGGACAAAATTCACCCCTCCACTTT,CAWRNRQGQNSPLHF
TRBJ2-2,TRBV5-4,TRBD1,few,TGTGCCAGCAGCAACTGGGACAGGGTGGCCGGGGAGCTGTTTTTT,CASSNWDRVAGELFF
TRBJ1-1,TRBV7-9,TRBD1,once,TGTGCCAGCAGCCTAAACCGGGACAGGGGTGCCCGGGCTTTCTTT,CASSLNRDRGARAFF
TRBJ1-6,TRBV30,NA,few,TGTGCCTGGAGTGTAGGTGGACCCCTCCACTTT,CAWSVGGPLHF
TRBJ1-1,TRBV12-5,NA,NA,TGTGCTAGTGGCGACACGAACACTGAAGCTTTCTTT,CASGDTNTEAFF
TRBJ1-5,TRBV6-1,NA,NA,TGTGCCAGCAGAGAGAATAGCAATCAGCCCCAGCATTTT,CASRENSNQPQHF
TRBJ2-3,TRBV7-7,TRBD1,once,TGTGCTAGCAGCCAGGACAGGGGAGATACGCAGTATTTT,CASSQDRGDTQYF
TRBJ2-7,TRBV10-3,TRBD2,NA,TGTGCCATCACCCGGGAGGCCTTCTCCTACGAGCAGTACTTC,CAITREAFSYEQYF
TRBJ2-2,TRBV2,NA,NA,TGTGCCAGCAGTTGGAATGGTGCCACCGGGGAGCTGTTTTTT,CASSWNGATGELFF
TRBJ2-4,TRBV7-8,NA,few,TGTGCCAGCAGTCAGGGGAACCAAAACATTCAGTACTTC,CASSQGNQNIQYF
TRBJ2-5,TRBV28,NA,NA,TGTGCCAGCAGTGAAGAGACCCAGTACTTC,CASSEETQYF
TRBJ2-1,TRBV5-1,NA,NA,TGCGCCAGCAGCTTGATAAGCGGCGCCTACAATGAGCAGTTCTTC,CASSLISGAYNEQFF
TRBJ1-2,TRBV14,NA,many,TGTGCCAGCAGCCAAGGAGGAGGAATTCGACGCTATGGCTACACCTTC,CASSQGGGIRRYGYTF
TRBJ1-1,TRBV29-1,NA,few,TGCAGCGTGTCCACAGCGAACACTGAAGCTTTCTTT,CSVSTANTEAFF
TRBJ2-7,TRBV23-1,TRBD2,few,TGCGCCAGCGCACAAGCTCCGGGGGGGGCACAATACGAGCAGTACTTC,CASAQAPGGAQYEQYF
TRBJ1-1,TRBV9,NA,NA,TGTGCCAGCAGCGTCACATGGAACACTGAAGCTTTCTTT,CASSVTWNTEAFF
TRBJ1-5,TRBV19,NA,NA,TGTGCCAGTAAAGGGGATAGCCAGCCCCAGCATTTT,CASKGDSQPQHF
TRBJ1-5,TRBV2,TRBD1,NA,TGTGCCAGCAGTCCGGGACAGGGGGCCGTCCAGTTAAATCAGCCCCAGCATTTT,CASSPGQGAVQLNQPQHF
TRBJ1-2,TRBV7-2,TRBD1,NA,TGTGCCAGCAGCTACCGAAAGGACAGGGGCTTCAACTATGGCTACACCTTC,CASSYRKDRGFNYGYTF
TRBJ2-7,TRBV7-7,TRBD1,NA,TGTGCCAGCAGCCCCTTGGCGGGGACAGGGGGCCGCGAGCAGTACTTC,CASSPLAGTGGREQYF
TRBJ2-2,TRBV5-1,NA,NA,TGCGCCAGCAGCCCAGGGGCCCTGAACACCGGGGAGCTGTTTTTT,CASSPGALNTGELFF
TRBJ2-1,TRBV29-1,TRBD2,NA,TGCAGCGTTAGGACTAGCGAGCAGTTCTTC,CSVRTSEQFF
TRBJ1-2,TRBV10-3,TRBD1,many,TGTGCCATCAGTGTCTGGACAGGGGAGGGCTACACCTTC,CAISVWTGEGYTF
TRBJ2-5,TRBV29-1,NA,NA,TGCAGCGTTGGGGGGCGGTTACAAGAGACCCAGTACTTC,CSVGGRLQETQYF
TRBJ1-5,TRBV23-1,TRBD1,NA,TGCGCCAGCACCCAGGGACAGGGAAGGGAACGGCATAGCAATCAGCCCCAGCATTTT,CASTQGQGRERHSNQPQHF
TRBJ2-7,TRBV5-4,NA,NA,TGTGCCAGCAGCTCTTTCAGGTCAACCTACGAGCAGTACTTC,CASSSFRSTYEQYF